The 30 T cell receptor beta chains reported below all come from one sample, sequenced in a study of T cells in Graves' hyperthyroidism and ophthalmopathy. The source material, RNA transcripts, was used to amplify TCR beta CDR3 regions. During a first-round RT-PCR of the TCR CDR3, the HTBI primer set was used. TCRdb itself ran the multiplex PCR reads through MiXCR, one entry per CDR3 protein. Of about 840,000 distinct CDR3 sequences in the sample, roughly 40% were seen once. Sequenced input: blood. Receptor source: a man aged 18-30 years with Graves' hyperthyroidism.

The rearrangement joins TRBV12-3 or TRBV12-4 to TRBJ2-2; perhaps TRBD2 as D (6 bases). The CDR3 is 16 amino acids. V was shortened by 6 bases and J by 1 base, with 15 bases between the two germline ends. The CDR3 sequence: CASSPGGAVNTGELFF. DNA of the CDR3: TGTGCCAGCAGCCCCGGCGGGGCGGTGAACACCGGGGAGCTGTTTTTT.

The chain employs TRBV2 and TRBJ2-7, with 9 positions matching TRBD1. V dropped 7 bases and J dropped 4; count of bases not matched to a gene: 8. The CDR3 contains 14 residues. Germline CDR1 and CDR2: SNHLY and FYNNEI. The CDR3 sequence: CASINRGPSYEQYF. The CDR3 DNA sequence: TGTGCCAGCATAAACAGGGGGCCCTCGTACGAGCAGTACTTC. Full variable domain (remainder filled in from reference TRBV2 and TRBJ2-7): EPEVTQTPSHQVTQMGQEVILRCVPISNHLYFYWYRQILGQKVEFLVSFYNNEISEKSEIFDDQFSVERPDGSNFTLKIRSTKLEDSAMYFCASINRGPSYEQYFGPGTRLTVT.

The chain recombines TRBV2 with TRBJ2-2; D remains ambiguous. This CDR3 contains 14 residues. CDR1 and CDR2 from the germline V gene are SNHLY and FYNNEI. V shed 4 bases and J shed 6 bases, with 12 bases lying between them. The CDR3 DNA reads as TGTGCCAGCAGTGGAGATAGCAGAGCCGGGGAGCTGTTTTTT. It codes for CASSGDSRAGELFF.

This clonotype was detected many times. The V and J genes are TRBV2 and TRBJ1-2; perhaps TRBD1 as D (5 bases). This CDR3 comprises 12 residues. Between the trimmed V and J ends, which lost 8 bases and 5 bases, there was a span of 12 bases. Germline values: CDR1 SNHLY, CDR2 FYNNEI. The CDR3 DNA reads TGTGCCAGCGAAAGTGGGGGATATGGCTACACCTTC. Amino acids: CASESGGYGYTF.

This clonotype was observed at least ten times. The chain has TRBV15 and TRBJ1-5; 7 bases fit TRBD1. V lost 3 bases, J lost 4 bases, and 6 bases stayed unmatched. This CDR3 comprises 15 residues. Per the germline V gene, CDR1 is LNHNV and CDR2 is YYDKDF (reference sequence). In DNA, the CDR3 is TGTGCCACCAGCAGTTCAGGGGGGGGAAATCAGCCCCAGCATTTT. Amino acid sequence: CATSSSGGGNQPQHF.

This clonotype was observed many times. The chain joins TRBV29-1 to TRBJ2-7, with D unresolved. Germline values: CDR1 SQVTM, CDR2 ANQGSEA. The CDR3 spans 13 residues. The V end lost 7 bases, the J end lost 3 bases, and 16 bases lay between the germline ends. The CDR3 sequence is CSAIPANLYEQYF. The CDR3 DNA follows: TGCAGCGCCATCCCCGCAAACCTCTACGAGCAGTACTTC.

The table lists this clonotype with many counts. Relative to the germline gene, one junction end is altered; a read error may explain this. The V and J genes are TRBV10-3 and TRBJ2-5; TRBD1 or TRBD2 may be the D gene (6 bases each). Germline V gene data show CDR1 as ENHRY and CDR2 as SYGVKD. This CDR3 comprises 16 residues. CDR3 sequence: CAISERGVSPQGTQYF. The CDR3 DNA reads TGTGCCATCAGCGAGAGGGGGGTGAGCCCGCAAGGGACCCAGTACTTC.

This clonotype was observed many times. The V gene is TRBV14, the J gene TRBJ2-5; the D is unclear. Trimming left V 0 bases short and J 3 bases short, with 5 bases between. The CDR3 covers 13 residues. Germline values: CDR1 SGHDN, CDR2 FVKESK. The CDR3 nucleotides read TGTGCCAGCAGCCAAGATTGGGAAGAGACCCAGTACTTC. Translated: CASSQDWEETQYF.

This chain joins TRBV6-5 and TRBJ1-1, with a weak D call TRBD1 (5 bases). The CDR3 extends over 17 amino acids. Germline CDR1 is MNHEY and CDR2 is SVGAGI. V lost 0 bases and J lost 4, with 18 bases in between. The CDR3 coding sequence is TGTGCCAGCAGTTACTCGGCGGGACTCCTCGTGAGCACTGAAGCTTTCTTT. Protein: CASSYSAGLLVSTEAFF.

This clonotype was seen only a few times. The rearrangement links TRBV5-1 to TRBJ2-7; TRBD1 aligns across 9 bases. The trim removed 1 base at V and 4 bases at J, leaving 3 bases unmatched. Per the germline V gene, CDR1 is SGHRS and CDR2 is YFSETQ. The CDR3 consists of 14 residues. The chain's CDR3 is CASSLNDRGYEQYF. The CDR3 coding sequence is TGCGCCAGCAGCTTGAATGACAGGGGGTACGAGCAGTACTTC.

This clonotype showed up just a few times. This rearrangement joins TRBV12-3 or TRBV12-4 to TRBJ1-4, with 7 positions matching TRBD1. This CDR3 is built from 17 residues. J lost 6 bases, V lost 5 bases, and 15 bases had no gene match. CDR3 sequence: CASSTDRVFPKYEKLFF. The CDR3 DNA is TGTGCCAGCAGTACTGACAGGGTTTTCCCCAAATATGAAAAACTGTTTTTT.

This clonotype was picked up one time. Given a much more abundant clone one base away, this may be a read error. This rearrangement joins TRBV20-1 to TRBJ1-1, with TRBD1 as a possible D gene (5 bases). V was trimmed by 6 bases and J by 4 bases, leaving 15 bases between them. CDR1 DFQATT and CDR2 SNEGSKA come from the germline V gene (reference sequence). The CDR3 consists of 13 residues. The CDR3 bases are TGCAGTGCCGAACCGGGGGTGGGCACTGAAGCTTTCTTT. It specifies CSAEPGVGTEAFF.

The chain is built from TRBV5-6 and TRBJ1-2; no definite D call. Trimming removed 2 bases from V and 6 bases from J, with 8 bases in between. The length of the CDR3 is 12 residues. Per germline, CDR1 SGHDT and CDR2 YYEEEE. The CDR3 coding sequence is TGTGCCAGCAGCTTAAGGGATAATGGCTACACCTTC. It codes for CASSLRDNGYTF.

The chain uses TRBV7-9 and TRBJ1-6; TRBD1 matches 9 bases. The trim removed 8 bases at V and 0 bases at J, leaving 5 bases unmatched. The CDR3 loop spans 16 amino acids. Germline lookup yields CDR1 SEHNR and CDR2 FQNEAQ (reference sequence). This CDR3 is CASGTGRSSYNSPLHF. In nucleotides, the CDR3 is TGTGCCAGCGGGACAGGGAGGAGCTCCTATAATTCACCCCTCCACTTT.

V usage is TRBV2 and J usage is TRBJ2-2; D is perhaps TRBD2 (5 bases). Germline V gives CDR1 SNHLY, CDR2 FYNNEI. The V end lost 5 bases, the J end lost 1 base, and 11 bases lay between the germline ends. The CDR3 sequence is 15 residues long. The CDR3 here is CASSNPGENTGELFF. Here the CDR3 DNA reads TGTGCCAGCAGTAACCCCGGGGAGAACACCGGGGAGCTGTTTTTT.

The rearrangement links TRBV19 to TRBJ1-1; possibly TRBD1 for D (6 bases). CDR3 length: 16 residues. Between the trimmed V and J ends, which lost 5 bases and 1 base, there was a span of 17 bases. CDR1 and CDR2 from the germline V gene are LNHDA and SQIVND (reference sequence). In nucleotides, the CDR3 is TGTGCCAGTAGTGGAATTAGGGGGGCTGAGAACACTGAAGCTTTCTTT. Translation: CASSGIRGAENTEAFF.

The rearrangement links TRBV6-2 or TRBV6-3 to TRBJ1-1, with D possibly being TRBD1 (5 bases). V lost 8 bases to trimming and J lost 2 bases, with 6 bases between them. This CDR3 region has 11 residues. The V gene's germline CDR1 is MNHEY and CDR2 SVGEGT. The CDR3 DNA follows: TGTGCCAGCCGGGACAACACTGAAGCTTTCTTT. This encodes CASRDNTEAFF.

The chain is built from TRBV29-1 and TRBJ1-2; 8 nucleotides match TRBD1. The CDR3 runs 15 residues. The V gene end was trimmed by 6 bases and the J gene end by 4 bases; junction bases not matched to a gene: 13. Germline CDR1 is SQVTM and CDR2 is ANQGSEA. The CDR3 region has the DNA TGCAGCGTATCACCCGGGACAGGTAAAGGCTATGGCTACACCTTC. It specifies CSVSPGTGKGYGYTF.

The chain uses TRBV7-2 and TRBJ1-1, with D unclear. Germline assignment: CDR1 SGHTA and CDR2 FQGNSA. CDR3 length: 16 residues. Trimming pared 3 bases from V and 6 bases from J, leaving 20 bases between. The CDR3 nucleotides read TGTGCCAGCAGCTTGGCCAACCGGCAGATCGGAGCTGAAGCTTTCTTT. Translating gives CASSLANRQIGAEAFF.

This clonotype was counted between two and nine times. V is TRBV19 and J is TRBJ2-2; D may be TRBD1 (5 bases). The germline V and J ends were trimmed by 3 bases and 6 bases, with 14 bases remaining between them. The germline gives CDR1 LNHDA, CDR2 SQIVND (reference sequence). The CDR3 spans 15 residues. The CDR3 is CASSISQGAAGELFF. In nucleotides, the CDR3 is TGTGCCAGTAGTATTTCCCAGGGTGCCGCCGGGGAGCTGTTTTTT.

This clonotype was counted at least ten times. DNA of the CDR3: TGTGCCAGCAGCACGAGACGGACAGGCCTCAGACAGTACTTC. Amino acid sequence: CASSTRRTGLRQYF. The chain uses TRBV7-8 and TRBJ2-7; 7 nucleotides align to TRBD1. Germline-derived CDR1 and CDR2 are SGHVS and FQNEAQ. Trimming cost V 5 bases and J 10 bases; bases outside gene matches: 14. There are 14 residues in the CDR3.

V and J are TRBV2 and TRBJ2-7, with a weak D call TRBD1 (5 bases). Deletions cut 5 bases from V and 5 bases from J, with 13 bases between. Germline V gene sequence: CDR1 SNHLY, CDR2 FYNNEI. There are 13 residues in the CDR3. Here the CDR3 reads CASSYSSGNEQYF. The CDR3 DNA reads as TGTGCCAGCAGTTACTCCTCAGGGAACGAGCAGTACTTC. The full variable domain, with the rest looked up from reference TRBV2 and TRBJ2-7, is EPEVTQTPSHQVTQMGQEVILRCVPISNHLYFYWYRQILGQKVEFLVSFYNNEISEKSEIFDDQFSVERPDGSNFTLKIRSTKLEDSAMYFCASSYSSGNEQYFGPGTRLTVT.

This clonotype was counted ten times or more. The CDR3 DNA is TGTGCCAGCAGCTCACAGCGGGGGACGGAGACCCAGTACTTC. Translating gives CASSSQRGTETQYF. The rearrangement uses TRBV7-8 and TRBJ2-5; 8 nucleotides match TRBD2. The CDR3 is 14 amino acids. Germline CDR1 and CDR2: SGHVS and FQNEAQ. V trimming: 4 bases; J trimming: 5 bases; junction bases outside the gene matches: 6.

This chain uses TRBV20-1 with TRBJ2-7; D is possibly TRBD2 (6 bases). V shed 4 bases and J shed 7 bases, with 17 bases lying between them. Germline V gene sequence: CDR1 DFQATT, CDR2 SNEGSKA (reference sequence). There are 13 residues in the CDR3. The CDR3 reads CSAISGGLDEQYF. The CDR3 region has the DNA TGCAGTGCTATTAGCGGAGGGCTGGATGAGCAGTACTTC.

The V call is TRBV29-1, the J call TRBJ2-5, with TRBD2 matching 10 bases. Germline V CDR1 and CDR2: SQVTM, ANQGSEA. The ends lost 3 bases at V and 0 bases at J; junction bases unmatched: 19. The CDR3 has 20 amino acids. In DNA form, the CDR3 reads TGCAGCGTTGAGGTCGGATTCGGGACAGAACTAGCGGGGTACCAAGAGACCCAGTACTTC. Protein sequence: CSVEVGFGTELAGYQETQYF.

The chain uses TRBV19 and TRBJ2-2; unclear D gene. This CDR3 is built from 15 residues. Germline V gives CDR1 LNHDA, CDR2 SQIVND (reference sequence). V dropped 2 bases and J dropped 0 bases, with 7 bases sitting between them. This CDR3 is CASSISRANTGELFF. The CDR3 region has the DNA TGTGCCAGTAGTATATCCCGGGCGAACACCGGGGAGCTGTTTTTT. The full variable domain, with the rest looked up from reference TRBV19 and TRBJ2-2, is DGGITQSPKYLFRKEGQNVTLSCEQNLNHDAMYWYRQDPGQGLRLIYYSQIVNDFQKGDIAEGYSVSREKKESFPLTVTSAQKNPTAFYLCASSISRANTGELFFGEGSRLTVL.

This clonotype was picked up many times. The rearrangement links TRBV20-1 to TRBJ1-1, with D uncertain. The V gene lost 7 bases and the J gene lost 2 bases, with 8 bases spanning the gap. From germline, CDR1 is DFQATT and CDR2 SNEGSKA (reference sequence). CDR3 length: 11 residues. The DNA for the CDR3 is TGCAGTGATCGGCGCAACACTGAAGCTTTCTTT. Translating it yields CSDRRNTEAFF.

Details on this clonotype: The germline gene is not matched at one end of the junction; a read error may be the cause. The J gene is TRBJ2-5, the V gene TRBV20-1; 12 nucleotides match TRBD2. Germline assignment: CDR1 DFQATT and CDR2 SNEGSKA (reference sequence). CDR3 size: 17 residues. The CDR3 here is CSTSPLAGGPRQETQYF. CDR3 DNA sequence: TGCAGTACTAGCCCCCTAGCGGGAGGGCCTAGACAAGAGACCCAGTACTTC.

The sample holds many counts of this clonotype. V gene TRBV19 combines with J gene TRBJ1-1; maybe TRBD1 (5 bases). Germline V CDR1 and CDR2: LNHDA, SQIVND (reference sequence). Deletions cut 0 bases from V and 1 base from J, with 6 bases between. The CDR3 is 14 amino acids. CDR3 in amino acids: CASSIEGPNTEAFF. CDR3 in DNA: TGTGCCAGTAGTATAGAGGGGCCGAACACTGAAGCTTTCTTT.

This clonotype was observed many times. The gene calls are TRBV15 and TRBJ1-4; perhaps TRBD1 as D (5 bases). Germline values: CDR1 LNHNV, CDR2 YYDKDF (reference sequence). With 9 bases removed from V and 5 bases from J, the gap between germline ends came to 10 bases. This CDR3 is built from 12 residues. CDR3 sequence reads: CATQGGNEKLFF. In nucleotides, the CDR3 is TGTGCCACGCAGGGTGGGAATGAAAAACTGTTTTTT.